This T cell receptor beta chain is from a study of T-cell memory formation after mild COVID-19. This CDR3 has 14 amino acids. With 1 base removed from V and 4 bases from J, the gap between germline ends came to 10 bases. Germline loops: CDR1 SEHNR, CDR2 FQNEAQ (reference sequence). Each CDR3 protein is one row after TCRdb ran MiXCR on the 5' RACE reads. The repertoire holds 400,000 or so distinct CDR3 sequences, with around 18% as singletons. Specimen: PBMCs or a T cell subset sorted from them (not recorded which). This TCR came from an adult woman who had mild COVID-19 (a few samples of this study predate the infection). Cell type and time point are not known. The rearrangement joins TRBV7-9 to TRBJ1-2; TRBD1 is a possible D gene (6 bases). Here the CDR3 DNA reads TGTGCCAGCAGCTTAGACGGGGGCTCCTATGGCTACACCTTC. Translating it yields CASSLDGGSYGYTF.